A selection of T cell receptor beta chains follows, all from one sample in a study of identical twins. TCRdb re-called the 5' RACE reads through MiXCR, storing one row per CDR3 protein. The data contain 350,000 to 400,000 distinct CDR3 sequences, approximately 8.7% of them singletons. Sequenced input: naive T cells sorted from blood. All receptors come from a woman in her forties or fifties in good health. CDR3s include the opening cysteine and the closing phenylalanine or tryptophan. D genes are given only for firm matches. The size field is filled for only some rows; it gives once, few, many or a size class.

D gene: NA
clone size: NA
V gene: TRBV12-3/TRBV12-4
J gene: TRBJ2-3
CDR3 protein: CASSLGFSDTQYF
CDR3 DNA: TGTGCCAGCAGTTTGGGGTTTTCAGATACGCAGTATTTT

D gene: TRBD1
clone size: few
V gene: TRBV2
J gene: TRBJ2-1
CDR3 protein: CASSDGTGIYNEQFF
CDR3 DNA: TGTGCCAGCAGTGACGGGACAGGGATCTACAATGAGCAGTTCTTC

D gene: NA
clone size: few
V gene: TRBV5-5
J gene: TRBJ2-3
CDR3 protein: CASSIRDTNPSTDTQYF
CDR3 DNA: TGTGCCAGCAGTATCCGGGACACGAATCCTAGCACAGATACGCAGTATTTT

D gene: NA
clone size: few
V gene: TRBV6-1
J gene: TRBJ1-5
CDR3 protein: CASRGQSSNQPQHF
CDR3 DNA: TGTGCCAGCAGAGGACAGAGTAGCAATCAGCCCCAGCATTTT

D gene: NA
clone size: many
V gene: TRBV5-1
J gene: TRBJ1-2
CDR3 protein: CASSSVAGIFGYTF
CDR3 DNA: TGCGCCAGCAGCTCCGTTGCAGGGATCTTTGGCTACACCTTC

D gene: NA
clone size: few
V gene: TRBV5-1
J gene: TRBJ2-2
CDR3 protein: CASSLAGGDGSGELFF
CDR3 DNA: TGCGCCAGCAGCTTGGCCGGAGGGGATGGGTCCGGGGAGCTGTTTTTT

D gene: NA
clone size: few
V gene: TRBV3-1
J gene: TRBJ1-3
CDR3 protein: CASSRTQSSGNTIYF
CDR3 DNA: TGTGCCAGCAGTCGGACACAAAGCTCTGGAAACACCATATATTTT

D gene: TRBD1
clone size: few
V gene: TRBV2
J gene: TRBJ2-1
CDR3 protein: CASSGQGKGNEQFF
CDR3 DNA: TGTGCCAGCAGCGGACAGGGTAAAGGCAATGAGCAGTTCTTC

D gene: TRBD1
clone size: few
V gene: TRBV6-1
J gene: TRBJ2-1
CDR3 protein: CASIHRGGLYNEQFF
CDR3 DNA: TGTGCCAGCATACACAGGGGCGGTTTATACAATGAGCAGTTCTTC

D gene: TRBD1
clone size: few
V gene: TRBV4-1
J gene: TRBJ2-1
CDR3 protein: CASSRPGQALAAGNEQFF
CDR3 DNA: TGCGCCAGCAGCCGCCCGGGACAGGCTTTGGCGGCTGGTAATGAGCAGTTCTTC

D gene: TRBD2
clone size: NA
V gene: TRBV20-1
J gene: TRBJ2-7
CDR3 protein: CSARLLASGAHDEQYF
CDR3 DNA: TGCAGTGCTAGGTTATTGGCTAGCGGGGCCCACGACGAGCAGTACTTC

D gene: TRBD2
clone size: many
V gene: TRBV5-5
J gene: TRBJ2-4
CDR3 protein: CASSLSYAGRDIQYF
CDR3 DNA: TGTGCCAGCAGCTTGAGTTATGCGGGGAGGGACATTCAGTACTTC

D gene: NA
clone size: many
V gene: TRBV29-1
J gene: TRBJ1-1
CDR3 protein: CSVDESTPEAFF
CDR3 DNA: TGCAGCGTTGACGAGTCTACCCCTGAAGCTTTCTTT

D gene: NA
clone size: few
V gene: TRBV4-1
J gene: TRBJ2-5
CDR3 protein: CASSQASGRLQETQYF
CDR3 DNA: TGCGCCAGCAGCCAAGCCAGCGGGCGGCTGCAAGAGACCCAGTACTTC

D gene: TRBD1
clone size: NA
V gene: TRBV5-1
J gene: TRBJ2-1
CDR3 protein: CASSLDFGQGARTEQFF
CDR3 DNA: TGCGCCAGCAGCTTGGACTTTGGGCAGGGGGCGCGTACTGAGCAGTTCTTC

D gene: TRBD2
clone size: many
V gene: TRBV5-1
J gene: TRBJ2-1
CDR3 protein: CASSNQMRGSNNEQFF
CDR3 DNA: TGCGCCAGCAGCAACCAAATGCGCGGGAGTAACAATGAGCAGTTCTTC

D gene: NA
clone size: NA
V gene: TRBV6-2/TRBV6-3
J gene: TRBJ2-1
CDR3 protein: CASSYSVMPYNEQFF
CDR3 DNA: TGTGCCAGCAGTTACTCGGTTATGCCCTACAATGAGCAGTTCTTC

D gene: TRBD2
clone size: many
V gene: TRBV20-1
J gene: TRBJ2-7
CDR3 protein: CSARDVAGDSYEQYF
CDR3 DNA: TGCAGTGCAAGAGATGTGGCGGGAGACTCCTACGAGCAGTACTTC

D gene: NA
clone size: few
V gene: TRBV11-1
J gene: TRBJ2-3
CDR3 protein: CASSGISGAAGGTQYF
CDR3 DNA: TGTGCCAGCAGCGGAATTAGCGGAGCCGCCGGTGGTACGCAGTATTTT

D gene: NA
clone size: NA
V gene: TRBV12-3/TRBV12-4
J gene: TRBJ1-1
CDR3 protein: CASSSLNTGSSTEAFF
CDR3 DNA: TGTGCCAGCAGTTCCCTCAACACTGGGTCTTCCACTGAAGCTTTCTTT

D gene: NA
clone size: many
V gene: TRBV25-1
J gene: TRBJ1-2
CDR3 protein: CASSVKAGYTF
CDR3 DNA: TGTGCCAGCAGTGTGAAAGCTGGCTACACCTTC

D gene: NA
clone size: many
V gene: TRBV5-5
J gene: TRBJ2-5
CDR3 protein: CASSLEWGQKETQYF
CDR3 DNA: TGTGCCAGCAGCTTGGAATGGGGGCAGAAAGAGACCCAGTACTTC

D gene: NA
clone size: NA
V gene: TRBV12-3/TRBV12-4
J gene: TRBJ2-7
CDR3 protein: CASSLYGDLHEQYF
CDR3 DNA: TGTGCCAGCAGTTTATACGGTGACCTCCACGAGCAGTACTTC

D gene: NA
clone size: few
V gene: TRBV6-5
J gene: TRBJ1-1
CDR3 protein: CASSYLARRAHEAFF
CDR3 DNA: TGTGCCAGCAGTTACTTGGCCAGAAGGGCCCATGAAGCTTTCTTT

D gene: TRBD1
clone size: many
V gene: TRBV5-1
J gene: TRBJ2-1
CDR3 protein: CASNPNGQGNEQFF
CDR3 DNA: TGCGCCAGCAACCCAAACGGACAGGGCAATGAGCAGTTCTTC

D gene: NA
clone size: NA
V gene: TRBV5-1
J gene: TRBJ1-2
CDR3 protein: CASSLDGWDYGYTF
CDR3 DNA: TGCGCCAGCAGCTTGGACGGGTGGGACTATGGCTACACCTTC

D gene: TRBD1
clone size: many
V gene: TRBV10-3
J gene: TRBJ1-1
CDR3 protein: CAISESREGARNTEAFF
CDR3 DNA: TGTGCCATCAGTGAGTCACGGGAGGGGGCTCGTAACACTGAAGCTTTCTTT

D gene: NA
clone size: many
V gene: TRBV7-6
J gene: TRBJ1-1
CDR3 protein: CASSLAPGGTEAFF
CDR3 DNA: TGTGCCAGCAGCTTAGCGCCTGGTGGCACTGAAGCTTTCTTT

D gene: NA
clone size: many
V gene: TRBV5-1
J gene: TRBJ2-1
CDR3 protein: CASSFKFDEQFF
CDR3 DNA: TGCGCCAGCAGCTTCAAGTTCGATGAGCAGTTCTTC

D gene: TRBD1
clone size: NA
V gene: TRBV19
J gene: TRBJ1-2
CDR3 protein: CASNADRGPDGYTF
CDR3 DNA: TGTGCCAGTAATGCCGACAGGGGGCCTGATGGCTACACCTTC

D gene: NA
clone size: many
V gene: TRBV3-1
J gene: TRBJ1-2
CDR3 protein: CASSQDEGSYGYTF
CDR3 DNA: TGTGCCAGCAGCCAAGATGAGGGTTCCTATGGCTACACCTTC

D gene: NA
clone size: many
V gene: TRBV12-3/TRBV12-4
J gene: TRBJ2-6
CDR3 protein: CASSLAGPNSGANVLTF
CDR3 DNA: TGTGCCAGCAGTTTAGCGGGACCTAACTCTGGGGCCAACGTCCTGACTTTC

D gene: NA
clone size: few
V gene: TRBV5-1
J gene: TRBJ2-3
CDR3 protein: CASSFGLVSSTDTQYF
CDR3 DNA: TGCGCCAGCAGCTTTGGGTTGGTCAGCAGCACAGATACGCAGTATTTT